These 23 T cell receptor beta chains were all obtained from the same sample, sequenced in a study of blood T cell repertoires in COVID-19 (TCRdb year 2020). The method was the immunoSEQ multiplex PCR assay. The table comes from immuneACCESS by way of TCRdb, which keeps in-frame sequences with V and J called. Part of the clones is missing from these tables; in studies checked, under half for an unresolved V gene and the rest for unknown reasons. The sample table lists approximately 450,000 clones, 85% to 90% of them with a count of one. The top ten constitute 4% to 4.5% of the sample. Sequences were obtained from peripheral blood. The receptors shown here come from a woman younger than 45 with acute or convalescent COVID-19.

The chain employs TRBV27 and TRBJ2-7, with 7 bases fitting TRBD2. This CDR3 is built from 17 residues. The J segment lost 4 bases and the V segment lost 2 bases, leaving 14 bases of the junction unmatched. Germline V gene sequence: CDR1 MNHEY, CDR2 SMNVEV (reference sequence). CDR3 loop: CASSLEVGSGGTYEQYF. CDR3 nucleotide sequence: TGTGCCAGCAGTTTAGAGGTCGGGTCGGGGGGTACTTACGAGCAGTACTTC.

This chain links TRBV7-9 with TRBJ2-7; 7 bases line up with TRBD2. There are 12 residues in the CDR3. CDR1 SEHNR and CDR2 FQNEAQ come from the germline V gene (reference sequence). V dropped 5 bases and J dropped 6; count of bases not matched to a gene: 4. The CDR3 sequence: CASSLGGIEQYF. Written as DNA, the CDR3 is TGTGCCAGCAGCCTCGGGGGGATCGAGCAGTACTTC.

The chain recombines TRBV6-2 or TRBV6-3 with TRBJ1-2; D is possibly TRBD1 (6 bases). Looked up from germline, CDR1 is MNHEY and CDR2 is SVGEGT. This CDR3 contains 15 residues. Trimming cost V 4 bases and J 7 bases, with 19 bases left between them. CDR3 residues: CASSSITTGKGGYTF. The CDR3 DNA sequence: TGTGCCAGCAGTTCCATAACTACAGGGAAAGGTGGCTACACCTTC.

The J gene is TRBJ2-7, the V gene TRBV10-2; possible D gene TRBD1, 5 bases. The CDR3 consists of 14 residues. V lost 4 bases, J lost 9 bases, and 19 bases lay in between. Germline V CDR1 and CDR2: WSHSY, SAAADI. The CDR3 sequence: CASSGQEGVLAQYF. CDR3 sequence (DNA): TGCGCCAGCAGTGGTCAGGAAGGGGTGCTGGCGCAGTACTTC.

This chain joins TRBV4-1 and TRBJ1-2; no clear D gene. This CDR3 comprises 13 residues. The germline V gene has CDR1 MGHRA and CDR2 YSYEKL. V was clipped by 4 bases and J by 4 bases, with 10 bases between them. As DNA, the CDR3 is TGCGCCAGCAGCCTCGAGGGAACCTATGGCTACACCTTC. Amino acid sequence: CASSLEGTYGYTF.

This chain connects TRBV5-1 to TRBJ2-7; 7 nucleotides align to TRBD1. The CDR3 totals 14 residues. J lost 5 bases, V lost 4 bases, and 9 bases had no gene match. The V gene's germline CDR1 is SGHRS and CDR2 YFSETQ. The CDR3 sequence: CASSDPQGSHEQYF. In DNA form, the CDR3 reads TGCGCCAGCAGCGACCCACAGGGGAGCCACGAGCAGTACTTC.

The chain recombines TRBV2 with TRBJ1-6; weak D call: TRBD1 (6 bases). The CDR3 length is 15 residues. Looked up from germline, CDR1 is SNHLY and CDR2 is FYNNEI. The V and J ends lost 2 bases and 7 bases respectively, with 12 bases between them. The CDR3 reads CASSEIGGGNSPLHF. The CDR3 coding sequence is TGTGCCAGCAGTGAAATTGGGGGCGGCAATTCACCCCTCCACTTT.

This clone appeared a single time. This chain joins TRBV6-1 and TRBJ2-3; D may be TRBD2 (6 bases). The V gene's germline CDR1 is MNHNS and CDR2 SASEGT. This CDR3 region has 16 residues. V was shortened by 0 bases and J by 8 bases, with 18 bases between the two germline ends. Written as DNA, the CDR3 is TGTGCCAGCAGTGAAGCGGTAAGGGACCCCGGGGGTACGCAGTATTTT. This gives the protein CASSEAVRDPGGTQYF.

The chain recombines TRBV5-1 with TRBJ1-1; TRBD1 matches 7 bases. The ends lost 4 bases at V and 10 bases at J; junction bases unmatched: 16. The germline CDR1 and CDR2 sequences are SGHRS and YFSETQ. CDR3 length: 15 residues. The CDR3 DNA reads as TGCGCCAGCAGCCCAGGGGGGTCCGGGCAAGGAACAGCTTTCTTT. Its protein is CASSPGGSGQGTAFF.

The chain uses TRBV5-4 and TRBJ1-2; tentative D call: TRBD1 (6 bases). The ends were cut back, 4 bases at V and 7 bases at J, with 14 bases in the middle. CDR1 and CDR2 from the germline V gene are SGHNT and YYREEE (reference sequence). This CDR3 contains 13 residues. The CDR3, as DNA: TGTGCCAGCAGCCCTCCCTCGGACAGTGGCTACACCTTC. Translation: CASSPPSDSGYTF.

Turning to this clone: This CDR3 is also generated by other DNA sequences in the sample. The genes are TRBV7-9 and TRBJ2-7; D remains ambiguous. This CDR3 spans 12 amino acids. V lost 1 base to trimming and J lost 4 bases, with 5 bases between them. The germline gives CDR1 SEHNR, CDR2 FQNEAQ (reference sequence). The CDR3 sequence is CASSLGVYEQYF. In DNA, the CDR3 is TGTGCCAGCAGCTTAGGAGTTTACGAGCAGTACTTC.

The gene calls are TRBV25-1 and TRBJ2-7; D ambiguous. The CDR3 extends over 11 amino acids. The germline CDR1 and CDR2 sequences are MGHDK and SYGVNS. V was pared by 9 bases and J by 3 bases, with 9 bases between. The CDR3 is CASTQYYEQYF. CDR3 nucleotides: TGTGCCAGTACACAGTACTACGAGCAGTACTTC.

V is TRBV27 and J is TRBJ1-5, with a tentative D call TRBD1 (6 bases). Per the germline V gene, CDR1 is MNHEY and CDR2 is SMNVEV (reference sequence). Trimming shortened V by 5 bases and J by 2 bases, and 13 bases separated the two germline ends. The CDR3 is made up of 15 amino acids. The DNA for the CDR3 is TGTGCCAGCAGTATCGCCAGGGGTGGCAATCAGCCCCAGCATTTT. Protein: CASSIARGGNQPQHF.

The chain has TRBV5-4 and TRBJ2-5, with 8 bases aligning to TRBD1. There are 14 residues in the CDR3. CDR1 SGHNT and CDR2 YYREEE come from the germline V gene (reference sequence). With V trimmed by 7 bases and J by 2 bases, 7 bases remained unmatched. CDR3 sequence: CASGNRGIQETQYF. CDR3 nucleotides: TGTGCCAGCGGAAACAGGGGGATTCAAGAGACCCAGTACTTC.

The gene calls are TRBV13 and TRBJ2-1, with 11 bases lining up with TRBD2. The germline V gene encodes CDR1 PRHDT and CDR2 FYEKMQ (reference sequence). Trimming at V came to 0 bases and at J to 8 bases, leaving 9 bases not matched to a gene. The CDR3 consists of 17 residues. CDR3 nucleotide sequence: TGTGCCAGCAGCTTAGGTCTAGCGGGGGGCCCAATCGATGAGCAGTTCTTC. It codes for CASSLGLAGGPIDEQFF.

V gene TRBV12-3 or TRBV12-4 combines with J gene TRBJ1-1; D is perhaps TRBD1 (5 bases). This CDR3 is 13 amino acids long. Trimming left V 3 bases short and J 4 bases short, with 9 bases between. The CDR3 DNA reads TGTGCCAGCAGTTTGGGGGGGTTCACTGAAGCTTTCTTT. It is translated as CASSLGGFTEAFF.

The genes are TRBV5-1 and TRBJ2-3, with D possibly being TRBD1 (5 bases). Deletions cut 3 bases from V and 3 bases from J, with 8 bases between. In germline, CDR1 is SGHRS, CDR2 YFSETQ. There are 13 residues in the CDR3. The CDR3 DNA follows: TGCGCCAGCAGCTACCAGGGAACAGATACGCAGTATTTT. Translated: CASSYQGTDTQYF.

The CDR3 DNA sequence: TGTGCCAGCAGTGAAAAGAGTGAGGCCAGCTCCTATAATTCACCCCTCCACTTT. It yields the protein CASSEKSEASSYNSPLHF. This chain uses TRBV6-1 with TRBJ1-6; no definite D call. In germline, CDR1 is MNHNS, CDR2 SASEGT. Trimming shortened V by 2 bases and J by 0 bases, and 14 bases separated the two germline ends. The CDR3 has 18 residues.

The chain links TRBV5-1 to TRBJ1-2, with D possibly matching TRBD1 (6 bases). The length of the CDR3 is 13 residues. From germline, CDR1 is SGHRS and CDR2 YFSETQ. V was shortened by 2 bases and J by 8 bases, with 13 bases between the two germline ends. CDR3: CASSFTGSVGYTF. The CDR3, as DNA: TGCGCCAGCAGCTTTACAGGGTCGGTCGGCTACACCTTC.

This chain joins TRBV5-1 and TRBJ2-1, with D maybe TRBD2 (6 bases). Trimming shortened V by 5 bases and J by 0 bases, and 15 bases separated the two germline ends. Per germline, CDR1 SGHRS and CDR2 YFSETQ. The CDR3 length is 16 residues. CDR3 amino acids: CASSPSALSSYNEQFF. The CDR3 DNA reads as TGCGCCAGCAGTCCTAGCGCCTTGAGCTCCTACAATGAGCAGTTCTTC.

This clone showed up just once. The V and J genes are TRBV7-2 and TRBJ2-5; D gene ambiguous. Trimming removed 4 bases at V and 4 bases at J, with 4 bases between. Germline lookup yields CDR1 SGHTA and CDR2 FQGNSA. CDR3 length: 11 residues. The CDR3 loop reads CASSSLETQYF. The CDR3 coding sequence is TGTGCCAGCAGCTCTTTAGAGACCCAGTACTTC.

This clone has only one observation. The chain couples TRBV6-1 to TRBJ1-4; no definite D call. CDR1 is MNHNS and CDR2 is SASEGT in the germline V gene. The CDR3 contains 13 residues. With 2 bases removed from V and 4 bases from J, the gap between germline ends came to 5 bases. The CDR3 sequence: CASSESFNEKLFF. Here the CDR3 DNA reads TGTGCCAGCAGTGAATCTTTTAATGAAAAACTGTTTTTT.

The gene calls are TRBV7-9 and TRBJ1-3, with 7 nucleotides matching TRBD1. The V gene's germline CDR1 is SEHNR and CDR2 FQNEAQ (reference sequence). CDR3 length equals 18 residues. Trimming removed 3 bases from V and 3 bases from J; junction bases left unmatched: 14. This CDR3 reads CASSFFRATGDGGNTIYF. The CDR3 DNA sequence: TGTGCCAGCAGCTTTTTTAGGGCTACAGGGGATGGTGGAAACACCATATATTTT.